Below, 28 T cell receptor beta chains from the same sample are listed, as sequenced in a study of T cells in Graves' hyperthyroidism and ophthalmopathy. Amplified TCR beta CDR3 regions derived from RNA transcripts. Primed by the HTBI set, a first-round RT-PCR was run on the TCR CDR3. One entry per CDR3 protein results from TCRdb running MiXCR on the multiplex PCR reads. The table records around 380,000 distinct CDR3 sequences, 13% of them present only once. The sample was blood. The receptors were sampled from a man younger than 45 with Graves' hyperthyroidism that later progressed to Graves' ophthalmopathy.

This clonotype was seen more than once but under ten times. The chain combines TRBV9 with TRBJ2-1; perhaps TRBD2 as D (5 bases). CDR1 and CDR2 from the germline V gene are SGDLS and YYNGEE. V was pared by 0 bases and J by 0 bases, with 7 bases between. This CDR3 comprises 15 residues. The CDR3 spells CASSVGGGSYNEQFF. The CDR3 bases are TGTGCCAGCAGCGTAGGAGGAGGCTCCTACAATGAGCAGTTCTTC.

At least ten counts were recorded for this clonotype. The rearrangement joins TRBV7-8 to TRBJ2-7; possible D gene TRBD1, 6 bases. Trimming pared 2 bases from V and 5 bases from J, leaving 13 bases between. The germline V gene has CDR1 SGHVS and CDR2 FQNEAQ. The CDR3 loop spans 14 amino acids. CDR3 nucleotides: TGTGCCAGCAGCTTAAGCTCCAGGGGCCACGAGCAGTACTTC. Protein sequence: CASSLSSRGHEQYF.

V usage is TRBV12-3 or TRBV12-4 and J usage is TRBJ2-1; possible D gene TRBD2, 5 bases. The CDR3 covers 12 residues. Deletions cut 5 bases from V and 9 bases from J, with 11 bases between. This chain's CDR3 is CASSRTWGEQFF. The CDR3 DNA follows: TGTGCCAGCAGTCGGACTTGGGGTGAGCAGTTCTTC.

V is TRBV5-1 and J is TRBJ2-7; D perhaps matches TRBD1 (6 bases). The CDR3 totals 15 residues. The V gene lost 0 bases and the J gene lost 3 bases, with 13 bases spanning the gap. Germline CDR1 reads SGHRS; CDR2 reads YFSETQ. This CDR3 reads CASSLGQVKLYEQYF. The CDR3, as DNA: TGCGCCAGCAGCTTGGGACAGGTAAAGCTCTACGAGCAGTACTTC.

About this clonotype: A read error is possible here, since a much larger clone lies one base away. The CDR3 region has the DNA TGTGCCAGCAGCGTATTCGGACTGGGGGCAGGCAATGAGCAGTTCTTC. This translates into CASSVFGLGAGNEQFF. The chain has TRBV9 and TRBJ2-1; possible D gene TRBD1, 6 bases. Germline V lookup: CDR1 SGDLS, CDR2 YYNGEE. Trimming took off 1 base at V and 6 bases at J, with 17 bases between the two ends. The CDR3 runs 16 residues.

The chain is built from TRBV6-6 and TRBJ1-2; D gene uncertain. CDR3 size: 16 residues. CDR1 is MNHNY, CDR2 SVGAGI, per germline (reference sequence). Trimming removed 0 bases at V and 1 base at J, with 12 bases between. The CDR3 reads CASSYSKGQLNYGYTF. The CDR3 coding sequence is TGTGCCAGCAGTTACTCTAAAGGGCAGCTTAACTATGGCTACACCTTC.

This clonotype has a count of ten or more. The V call is TRBV11-2, the J call TRBJ1-1; D ambiguous. V was trimmed by 4 bases and J by 0 bases, leaving 12 bases between them. The CDR3 has 15 amino acids. Germline loops: CDR1 SGHAT, CDR2 FQNNGV. CDR3 in DNA: TGTGCCAGCAGCTCGAACGGGCAGGTGAACACTGAAGCTTTCTTT. Protein sequence: CASSSNGQVNTEAFF.

This clonotype was found many times. The rearrangement links TRBV10-2 to TRBJ1-2; D possibly corresponds to TRBD1 (5 bases). The germline CDR1 and CDR2 sequences are WSHSY and SAAADI. The V end was cut by 4 bases, the J end by 4 bases, with 13 bases between. This CDR3 spans 14 amino acids. For the CDR3, the DNA is TGCGCCAGCAGTGTTCGGGACTCTCTCTATGGCTACACCTTC. Its translation is CASSVRDSLYGYTF.

This clonotype came up many times. The chain links TRBV7-2 to TRBJ1-6; 8 bases are shared with TRBD1. This CDR3 has 15 amino acids. Trimming at V came to 5 bases and at J to 9 bases, leaving 9 bases not matched to a gene. Germline V CDR1 and CDR2: SGHTA, FQGNSA. CDR3: CASSPTRTGLSPLHF. The CDR3 DNA follows: TGTGCCAGCAGCCCTACCAGGACAGGGCTTTCACCCCTCCACTTT.

This clonotype was counted many times. The rearrangement links TRBV7-3 to TRBJ2-5; 7 positions agree with TRBD2. The CDR3 contains 15 residues. Unmatched junction bases numbered 4, after V lost 1 base and J lost 2 bases. Germline CDR1 SGHTA, CDR2 FQGTGA. The DNA of the CDR3 is TGTGCCAGCAGCTTAATAGCGGGTCGGCAAGAGACCCAGTACTTC. It translates to CASSLIAGRQETQYF.

This sequence joins TRBV24-1 and TRBJ2-5; 8 bases match TRBD1. Trimming took 2 bases from V and 1 from J; bases not matched to a gene: 5. The CDR3 covers 16 residues. Germline CDR1 and CDR2: KGHDR and SFDVKD. The CDR3, as DNA: TGTGCCACCAGTGATTGGGGGACAGGACTCCAAGAGACCCAGTACTTC. Translated: CATSDWGTGLQETQYF.

At least ten counts were recorded for this clonotype. The rearrangement links TRBV28 to TRBJ1-5; TRBD1 is a possible D gene (5 bases). Germline V CDR1 and CDR2: MDHEN, SYDVKM. V dropped 3 bases and J dropped 0 bases, with 12 bases sitting between them. CDR3 length: 16 amino acids. Here the CDR3 DNA reads TGTGCCAGCAGTTTTTACAGGCAATATAGCAATCAGCCCCAGCATTTT. The encoded protein is CASSFYRQYSNQPQHF.

This clonotype was observed a handful of times. The CDR3 loop reads CASSPIGLGRETQYF. In DNA, the CDR3 is TGCGCCAGCAGCCCGATCGGGCTGGGCCGCGAGACCCAGTACTTC. The rearrangement links TRBV5-1 to TRBJ2-5; D not certain. V was shortened by 4 bases and J by 5 bases, with 18 bases between the two germline ends. Germline V gene data show CDR1 as SGHRS and CDR2 as YFSETQ. This CDR3 comprises 15 residues.

This clonotype was recorded at least ten times. The chain joins TRBV20-1 to TRBJ1-5; TRBD1 matches at 7 bases. The CDR3 extends over 17 amino acids. J lost 2 bases, V lost 1 base, and 11 bases had no gene match. The V gene's germline CDR1 is DFQATT and CDR2 SNEGSKA (reference sequence). The CDR3 protein is CSARALGAGGRNQPQHF. The CDR3 DNA sequence: TGCAGTGCTAGAGCCCTCGGAGCAGGGGGTCGCAATCAGCCCCAGCATTTT.

In this sample, this clonotype turned up many times. This chain connects TRBV30 to TRBJ2-5; 10 nucleotides align to TRBD1. The junction had 5 bases not matched to a gene; V was cut back by 2 bases and J by 5 bases. Looked up from germline, CDR1 is GTSNPN and CDR2 is SVGIG (reference sequence). The CDR3 spans 14 residues. Here the CDR3 DNA reads TGTGCCTGGAGTACGGGACAGGGGAGGGAGACCCAGTACTTC. It is translated as CAWSTGQGRETQYF. The full variable domain, completed using reference TRBV30 and TRBJ2-5, is SQTIHQWPATLVQPVGSPLSLECTVEGTSNPNLYWYRQAAGRGLQLLFYSVGIGQISSEVPQNLSASRPQDRQFILSSKKLLLSDSGFYLCAWSTGQGRETQYFGPGTRLLVL.

V and J are TRBV10-3 and TRBJ2-3; 7 bases agree with TRBD2. Germline trimming cut 6 bases from V and 0 bases from J; bases unmatched to any gene: 9. Germline values: CDR1 ENHRY, CDR2 SYGVKD. The CDR3 loop spans 16 amino acids. The CDR3 DNA sequence: TGTGCCATCAGCGAACCGGGGGGTCCAAGCACAGATACGCAGTATTTT. It translates to CAISEPGGPSTDTQYF.

The J gene is TRBJ2-1, the V gene TRBV5-4; 14 nucleotides agree with TRBD2. This CDR3 region has 17 residues. V dropped 5 bases and J dropped 9; count of bases not matched to a gene: 13. Per the germline V gene, CDR1 is SGHNT and CDR2 is YYREEE (reference sequence). Here the CDR3 DNA reads TGTGCCAGCAGGGGGACTAGCGGGGGCCTCATATACGGTGAGCAGTTCTTC. Translating it yields CASRGTSGGLIYGEQFF.

V is TRBV25-1 and J is TRBJ1-2; D is ambiguous. Germline CDR1 reads MGHDK; CDR2 reads SYGVNS. This CDR3 is built from 14 residues. Deletions cut 3 bases from V and 5 bases from J, with 13 bases between. CDR3 DNA: TGTGCCAGCAGTGACTTCAGGACCCCTTATGGCTACACCTTC. This sequence encodes CASSDFRTPYGYTF.

This clonotype was seen only a few times. J is TRBJ2-3 and V is TRBV6-1; the D gene is possibly TRBD1 (6 bases). CDR1 MNHNS and CDR2 SASEGT come from the germline V gene. V dropped 6 bases and J dropped 7 bases, with 23 bases sitting between them. This CDR3 has 16 residues. This CDR3 reads CASRKTGSAVVNTQYF. The CDR3 DNA follows: TGTGCCAGCAGAAAAACAGGGTCAGCGGTGGTGAATACGCAGTATTTT.

This clonotype was counted many times. The chain couples TRBV9 to TRBJ1-1; 11 bases are a match to TRBD1. Trimming took 4 bases from V and 10 from J; bases not matched to a gene: 15. CDR1 and CDR2 (germline): SGDLS, YYNGEE. CDR3 length: 16 residues. CDR3 in amino acids: CASSIGTGGRYSAAFF. The CDR3 DNA reads TGTGCCAGCAGCATAGGGACAGGGGGTCGGTATAGTGCAGCTTTCTTT.

This clonotype was observed a few times. The chain employs TRBV29-1 and TRBJ1-1; tentatively, D is TRBD1 (6 bases). The CDR3 sequence is 11 residues long. Germline CDR1 reads SQVTM; CDR2 reads ANQGSEA. V lost 6 bases to trimming and J lost 4 bases, with 9 bases between them. The CDR3 region is CSVPRGTEAFF. The CDR3 DNA sequence: TGCAGCGTGCCCAGGGGCACTGAAGCTTTCTTT.

The sample holds many counts of this clonotype. This rearrangement joins TRBV6-5 to TRBJ1-4; TRBD1 matches 7 bases. CDR1 and CDR2 (germline): MNHEY, SVGAGI. V lost 0 bases, J lost 0 bases, and 7 bases stayed unmatched. The CDR3 extends over 18 amino acids. CDR3 amino acids: CASSYSGQSSTTNEKLFF. The CDR3 nucleotides read TGTGCCAGCAGTTACTCGGGACAGTCATCGACAACTAATGAAAAACTGTTTTTT.

This clonotype was observed at least ten times. This chain uses TRBV11-3 with TRBJ2-5, with a possible D match to TRBD2 (5 bases). Per germline, CDR1 SGHNT and CDR2 YENEEA. The CDR3 has 14 amino acids. V was clipped by 1 base and J by 5 bases, with 11 bases between them. DNA of the CDR3: TGTGCCAGCAGCTTAGCGGGGAAATCTGAGACCCAGTACTTC. Amino acids: CASSLAGKSETQYF.

The chain uses TRBV19 and TRBJ1-5; D is possibly TRBD1 (6 bases). Looked up from germline, CDR1 is LNHDA and CDR2 is SQIVND (reference sequence). Trimming stripped 5 bases from V and 7 bases from J, with 15 bases between. This CDR3 region has 14 residues. The CDR3 sequence: CASSSDRFGQPQHF. CDR3 nucleotides: TGTGCCAGTAGTTCCGACAGGTTCGGGCAGCCCCAGCATTTT.

The rearrangement joins TRBV20-1 to TRBJ1-5, with D possibly being TRBD1 (5 bases). This CDR3 contains 18 residues. In germline, CDR1 is DFQATT, CDR2 SNEGSKA (reference sequence). Trimming shortened V by 3 bases and J by 2 bases, and 23 bases separated the two germline ends. This CDR3 reads CSASEGRAKGYGNQPQHF. CDR3 bases: TGCAGTGCTAGCGAGGGACGCGCTAAGGGCTATGGCAATCAGCCCCAGCATTTT.

This clonotype was seen many times. The J gene is TRBJ2-7, the V gene TRBV5-1; a weak D match, TRBD1 (6 bases). V was pared by 0 bases and J by 3 bases, with 10 bases between. This CDR3 is 14 amino acids long. CDR1 is SGHRS and CDR2 is YFSETQ in the germline V gene. The CDR3 region has the DNA TGCGCCAGCAGCTTGGAGGCGACAGGCTACGAGCAGTACTTC. Its translation: CASSLEATGYEQYF.

This clonotype has only a few counts. The chain joins TRBV6-2 or TRBV6-3 to TRBJ2-7; D is possibly TRBD1 or TRBD2 (5 bases each). The V end was cut by 6 bases, the J end by 6 bases, with 27 bases between. Germline assignment: CDR1 MNHEY and CDR2 SVGEGT. CDR3 length equals 17 residues. CDR3 residues: CASSEQAVSRVDVEQYF. The DNA for the CDR3 is TGTGCCAGCAGCGAACAAGCGGTTTCCAGGGTCGACGTCGAGCAGTACTTC.

This clonotype has a count of ten or more. CDR3 DNA: TGTGCCAGCAGCGTAAACAGAAATAATTCACCCCTCCACTTT. Its translation is CASSVNRNNSPLHF. This rearrangement joins TRBV9 to TRBJ1-6; D is unclear. The germline CDR1 and CDR2 sequences are SGDLS and YYNGEE. CDR3 size: 14 residues. V was shortened by 1 base and J by 5 bases, with 7 bases between the two germline ends.